The 17 T cell receptor beta chains in this list originate from one sample, sequenced in a study of PD-L1 blockade in urothelial cancer. TCRdb keeps only in-frame clones here, not all; method: immunoSEQ multiplex PCR. The top ten clones hold over 13% of a sample with tens of thousands of clones, around 85% of them seen once. The time point is: pretreatment peripheral blood. This sample comprised PBMCs, obtained around atezolizumab (anti-PD-L1) treatment. The receptors originated from a man between 60 and 75 years old with urothelial cancer.

This chain links TRBV4-3 with TRBJ2-1; 8 bases line up with TRBD1. Trimming took 4 bases from V and 6 from J; bases not matched to a gene: 14. The CDR3 totals 17 residues. CDR1 is LGHNA, CDR2 YSLEER, per germline. The chain's CDR3 is CASSPDRGVELRNEQFF. CDR3 DNA sequence: TGCGCCAGCAGCCCAGACAGGGGTGTGGAGTTACGCAATGAGCAGTTCTTC.

This clone was counted only a few times. The chain combines TRBV4-2 with TRBJ1-2; D not resolved. Germline V gene data show CDR1 as LGHNA and CDR2 as YNFKEQ. CDR3 length: 16 residues. Between the trimmed V and J ends, which lost 3 bases and 0 bases, there was a span of 14 bases. The chain's CDR3 is CASSHNTAEANYGYTF. The CDR3 nucleotides read TGTGCCAGCAGCCATAATACAGCGGAAGCTAACTATGGCTACACCTTC.

The rearrangement links TRBV6-1 to TRBJ2-2, with D maybe TRBD2 (6 bases). Germline CDR1 MNHNS, CDR2 SASEGT. The CDR3 is 16 residues long. V dropped 4 bases and J dropped 0 bases, with 12 bases sitting between them. The CDR3 region is CASSGGEGANTGELFF. In nucleotides, the CDR3 is TGTGCCAGCAGTGGGGGGGAAGGCGCGAACACCGGGGAGCTGTTTTTT.

The chain couples TRBV6-5 to TRBJ2-7, with a tentative D call TRBD1 (5 bases). CDR1 MNHEY and CDR2 SVGAGI come from the germline V gene. The CDR3 sequence is 15 residues long. Trimming took 0 bases from V and 2 from J, leaving 11 bases between them. The CDR3 nucleotides are TGTGCCAGCAGTTACTCCAGGACAAACACCTACGAGCAGTACTTC. It is translated as CASSYSRTNTYEQYF.

This chain joins TRBV2 and TRBJ1-3; D uncertain. V was trimmed by 2 bases and J by 4 bases, leaving 3 bases between them. Germline lookup yields CDR1 SNHLY and CDR2 FYNNEI. This CDR3 comprises 12 residues. In DNA, the CDR3 is TGTGCCAGCAGTGAACAGGGAAACACCATATATTTT. This translates into CASSEQGNTIYF.

The chain uses TRBV5-6 and TRBJ2-1; 11 bases are shared with TRBD2. Per germline, CDR1 SGHDT and CDR2 YYEEEE. After removal of 4 bases from V and 7 bases from J, the junction contained 10 bases not matched to a gene. The CDR3 length is 16 residues. CDR3 in amino acids: CASSRRLAGSGNEQFF. CDR3 coding DNA: TGTGCCAGCAGCCGTAGACTAGCGGGAAGCGGGAATGAGCAGTTCTTC.

The chain combines TRBV7-6 with TRBJ2-5; D ambiguous. Germline-derived CDR1 and CDR2 are SGHVS and FNYEAQ. This CDR3 comprises 11 residues. Trimming pared 6 bases from V and 9 bases from J, leaving 11 bases between. DNA for the CDR3: TGTGCCAGCAGTCAGAATCTGGCCCAGTACTTC. The encoded protein is CASSQNLAQYF.

The chain employs TRBV4-1 and TRBJ1-1; 9 bases are shared with TRBD1. In germline, CDR1 is MGHRA, CDR2 YSYEKL. V lost 5 bases and J lost 5; bases outside the gene matches: 27. The CDR3 runs 21 residues. As DNA, the CDR3 is TGCGCCAGCAGCTACAAGTTGGCCCCTCCGGGACAGGGATTATTTCGGACTGAAGCTTTCTTT. Amino acids: CASSYKLAPPGQGLFRTEAFF.

V gene TRBV18 combines with J gene TRBJ2-7; D is possibly TRBD2 (5 bases). The CDR3 covers 14 residues. In germline, CDR1 is KGHSH, CDR2 LQKENI. Trimming pared 6 bases from V and 7 bases from J, leaving 19 bases between. The chain's CDR3 is CASSSDGLPWEQYF. The CDR3 DNA reads as TGTGCCAGCTCCTCTGACGGACTCCCCTGGGAGCAGTACTTC.

The chain combines TRBV7-2 with TRBJ2-7; TRBD2 aligns across 7 bases. The germline V gene has CDR1 SGHTA and CDR2 FQGNSA. The CDR3 is 14 residues long. The trim removed 1 base at V and 3 bases at J, leaving 3 bases unmatched. CDR3 nucleotides: TGTGCCAGCAGCTTAGGAGGGAGGGACTACGAGCAGTACTTC. Its translation: CASSLGGRDYEQYF.

This chain connects TRBV6-5 to TRBJ1-3; TRBD1 might be the D (5 bases). Trimming stripped 3 bases from V and 0 bases from J, with 12 bases between. The CDR3 runs to 16 residues. Germline values: CDR1 MNHEY, CDR2 SVGAGI. CDR3 region: CASSYDGGNSGNTIYF. The CDR3 DNA reads as TGTGCCAGCAGTTATGATGGGGGGAACTCTGGAAACACCATATATTTT.

The rearrangement joins TRBV13 to TRBJ1-5; weak D call: TRBD1 (5 bases). Germline V lookup: CDR1 PRHDT, CDR2 FYEKMQ (reference sequence). The CDR3 runs to 15 residues. V lost 0 bases and J lost 3, with 9 bases in between. CDR3: CASSLGGALNQPQHF. DNA of the CDR3: TGTGCCAGCAGCTTAGGAGGGGCCCTCAATCAGCCCCAGCATTTT.

The rearrangement uses TRBV13 and TRBJ2-2, with TRBD1 as a possible D gene (6 bases). This CDR3 region has 16 residues. CDR1 and CDR2 from the germline V gene are PRHDT and FYEKMQ (reference sequence). Trimming cost V 5 bases and J 6 bases, with 19 bases left between them. In nucleotides, the CDR3 is TGTGCCAGCAGCCTGAGGACAGTAGTCGGGGCCGGGGAGCTGTTTTTT. This translates into CASSLRTVVGAGELFF.

This clone was detected only a few times. The V call is TRBV28, the J call TRBJ1-3; no clear D gene. V shed 7 bases and J shed 0 bases, with 7 bases lying between them. Germline CDR1 MDHEN, CDR2 SYDVKM. The CDR3 has 13 residues. Here the CDR3 reads CASNSISGNTIYF. In DNA form, the CDR3 reads TGTGCCAGCAACTCTATCTCTGGAAACACCATATATTTT.

V usage is TRBV18 and J usage is TRBJ2-7; TRBD2 agrees at 7 bases. This CDR3 comprises 13 residues. The V gene's germline CDR1 is KGHSH and CDR2 LQKENI. Trimming took 0 bases from V and 6 from J; bases not matched to a gene: 2. The CDR3 DNA follows: TGTGCCAGCTCACCACCGACTAGCTCCGAGCAGTACTTC. Its translation: CASSPPTSSEQYF.

This clone was observed a single time. V gene TRBV5-1 combines with J gene TRBJ2-7, with 10 positions matching TRBD1. The CDR3 is 18 amino acids. With V trimmed by 3 bases and J by 0 bases, 12 bases remained unmatched. Germline CDR1 SGHRS, CDR2 YFSETQ. This CDR3 reads CASSWRQGAFPDSYEQYF. DNA for the CDR3: TGCGCCAGCAGCTGGCGACAGGGGGCTTTCCCCGACTCCTACGAGCAGTACTTC.

The gene calls are TRBV6-6 and TRBJ1-4; D possibly corresponds to TRBD1 (5 bases). This CDR3 region has 13 residues. V was shortened by 2 bases and J by 8 bases, with 9 bases between the two germline ends. CDR1 is MNHNY and CDR2 is SVGAGI in the germline V gene (reference sequence). CDR3 sequence: CASSYRGGEKLFF. DNA for the CDR3: TGTGCCAGCAGTTACAGGGGTGGCGAAAAACTGTTTTTT.